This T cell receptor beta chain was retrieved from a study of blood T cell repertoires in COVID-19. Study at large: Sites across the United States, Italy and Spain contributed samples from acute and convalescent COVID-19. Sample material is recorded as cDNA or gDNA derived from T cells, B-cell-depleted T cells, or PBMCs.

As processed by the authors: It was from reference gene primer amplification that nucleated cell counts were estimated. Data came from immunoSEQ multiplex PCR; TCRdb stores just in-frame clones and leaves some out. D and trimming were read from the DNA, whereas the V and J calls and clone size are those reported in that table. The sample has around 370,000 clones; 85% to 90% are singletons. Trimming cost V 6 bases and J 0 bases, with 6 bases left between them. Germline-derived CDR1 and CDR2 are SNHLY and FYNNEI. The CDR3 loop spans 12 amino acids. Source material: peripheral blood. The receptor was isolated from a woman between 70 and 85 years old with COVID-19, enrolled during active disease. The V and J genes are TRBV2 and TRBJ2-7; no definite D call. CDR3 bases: TGTGCCAGCAGGCCGGGCTCCTACGAGCAGTACTTC. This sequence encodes CASRPGSYEQYF.